This entry is about one TCR beta chain. Libraries were prepared by immunoSEQ multiplex PCR; TCRdb keeps only in-frame clonotypes and omits some of them. Counted here are about 310,000 clones, nearly 90% occurring once; the ten biggest clones make up around 0.98%. The germline V and J ends were trimmed by 2 bases and 2 bases, with 13 bases remaining between them. From germline, CDR1 is GTSNPN and CDR2 SVGIG (reference sequence). The CDR3 extends over 15 amino acids. The Seattle patients joined while their infection was active and were tracked longitudinally afterward. The source of the sample is a study of blood T cell repertoires in COVID-19. Whole-study context: Some COVID-19 samples were acute and others convalescent; all came from the United States, Italy and Spain.

The chain couples TRBV30 to TRBJ1-5; D may be TRBD1 (6 bases). Material for sequencing was peripheral blood. This sequence originates from a woman aged 40 to 50 with COVID-19, enrolled during active disease. CDR3 DNA: TGTGCCTGGAGTACAGGGAGCTGGGGCAATCAGCCCCAGCATTTT. Translated: CAWSTGSWGNQPQHF.